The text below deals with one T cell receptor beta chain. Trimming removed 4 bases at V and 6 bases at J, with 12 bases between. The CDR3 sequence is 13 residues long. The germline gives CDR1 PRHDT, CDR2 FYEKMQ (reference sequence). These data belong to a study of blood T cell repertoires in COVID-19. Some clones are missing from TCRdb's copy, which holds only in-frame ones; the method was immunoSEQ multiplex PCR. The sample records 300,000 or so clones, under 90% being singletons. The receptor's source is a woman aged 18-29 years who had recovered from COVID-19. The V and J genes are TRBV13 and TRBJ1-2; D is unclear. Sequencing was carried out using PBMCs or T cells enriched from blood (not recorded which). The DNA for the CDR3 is TGTGCCAGCAGCTCGGCCTTAACAGATGGCTACACCTTC. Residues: CASSSALTDGYTF.